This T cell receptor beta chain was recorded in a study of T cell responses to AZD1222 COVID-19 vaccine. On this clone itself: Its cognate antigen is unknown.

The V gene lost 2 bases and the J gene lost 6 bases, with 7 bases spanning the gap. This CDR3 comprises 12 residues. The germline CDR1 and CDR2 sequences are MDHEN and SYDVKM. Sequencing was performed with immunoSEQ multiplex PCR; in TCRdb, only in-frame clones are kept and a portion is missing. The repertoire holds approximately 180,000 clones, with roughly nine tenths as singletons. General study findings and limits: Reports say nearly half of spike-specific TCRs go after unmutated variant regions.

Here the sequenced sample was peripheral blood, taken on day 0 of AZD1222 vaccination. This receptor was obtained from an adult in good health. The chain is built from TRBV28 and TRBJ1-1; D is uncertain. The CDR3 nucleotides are TGTGCCAGCAGTTTACTGGGCGCTGAAGCTTTCTTT. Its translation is CASSLLGAEAFF.